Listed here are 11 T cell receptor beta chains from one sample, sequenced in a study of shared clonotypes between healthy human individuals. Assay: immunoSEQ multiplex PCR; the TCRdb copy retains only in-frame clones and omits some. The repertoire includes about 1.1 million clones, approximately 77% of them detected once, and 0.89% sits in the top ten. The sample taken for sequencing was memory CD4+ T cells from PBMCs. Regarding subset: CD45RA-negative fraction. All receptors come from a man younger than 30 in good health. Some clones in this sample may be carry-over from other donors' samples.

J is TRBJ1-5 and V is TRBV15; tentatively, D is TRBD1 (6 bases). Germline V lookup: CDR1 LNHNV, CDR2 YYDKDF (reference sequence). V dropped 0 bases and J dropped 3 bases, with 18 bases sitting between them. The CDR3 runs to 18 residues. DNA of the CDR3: TGTGCCACCAGCAGAGATCCCCGACGAACAGGGTACAATCAGCCCCAGCATTTT. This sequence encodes CATSRDPRRTGYNQPQHF.

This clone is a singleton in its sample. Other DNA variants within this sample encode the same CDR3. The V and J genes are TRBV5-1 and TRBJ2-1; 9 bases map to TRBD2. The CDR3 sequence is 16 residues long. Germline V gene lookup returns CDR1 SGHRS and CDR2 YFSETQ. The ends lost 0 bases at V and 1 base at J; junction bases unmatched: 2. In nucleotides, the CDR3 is TGCGCCAGCAGCTTGGATGCGGGAGGGTCCTACAATGAGCAGTTCTTC. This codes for CASSLDAGGSYNEQFF.

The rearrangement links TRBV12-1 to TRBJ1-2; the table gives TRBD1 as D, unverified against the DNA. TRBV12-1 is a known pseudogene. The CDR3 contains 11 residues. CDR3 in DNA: TGTGCCAGCAGCTTGGCCAAAGGCTACACCTTC. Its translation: CASSLAKGYTF.

CDR3 sequence reads: CASSSGLTRGVYSNQPQHF. As DNA, the CDR3 is TGTGCCAGCAGCTCGGGGCTGACGCGGGGGGTTTATAGCAATCAGCCCCAGCATTTT. The genes are TRBV5-4 and TRBJ1-5; weak D call: TRBD1 (5 bases). Per germline, CDR1 SGHNT and CDR2 YYREEE (reference sequence). Between the trimmed V and J ends, which lost 3 bases and 0 bases, there was a span of 22 bases. This CDR3 spans 19 amino acids.

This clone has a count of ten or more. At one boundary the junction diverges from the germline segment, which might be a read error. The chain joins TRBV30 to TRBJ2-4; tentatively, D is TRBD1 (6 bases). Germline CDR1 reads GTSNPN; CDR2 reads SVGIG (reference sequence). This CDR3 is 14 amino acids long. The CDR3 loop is CAWSVSLGDTGKNF. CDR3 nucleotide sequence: TGTGCCTGGAGTGTAAGTCTCGGGGACACGGGAAAGAACTTC.

The CDR3 sequence is CASSLTPGQGGEQFF. DNA of the CDR3: TGTGCCAGCAGCTTAACCCCGGGACAGGGAGGCGAGCAGTTCTTC. V and J are TRBV7-3 and TRBJ2-1, with 9 nucleotides matching TRBD1. Trimming removed 0 bases from V and 10 bases from J; junction bases left unmatched: 7. This CDR3 has 15 residues. Germline values: CDR1 SGHTA, CDR2 FQGTGA.

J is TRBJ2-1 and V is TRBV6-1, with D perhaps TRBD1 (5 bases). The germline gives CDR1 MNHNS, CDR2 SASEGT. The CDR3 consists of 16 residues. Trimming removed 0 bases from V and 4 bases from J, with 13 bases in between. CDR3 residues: CASSEAGVPPYNEQFF. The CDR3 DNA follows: TGTGCCAGCAGTGAAGCAGGGGTCCCCCCGTACAATGAGCAGTTCTTC.

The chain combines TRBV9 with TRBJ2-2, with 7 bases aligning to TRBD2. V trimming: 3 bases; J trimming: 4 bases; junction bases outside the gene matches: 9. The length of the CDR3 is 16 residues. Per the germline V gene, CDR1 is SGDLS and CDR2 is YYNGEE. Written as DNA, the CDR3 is TGTGCCAGCAGCGGAGGAGGGAGGGCCTTCACCGGGGAGCTGTTTTTT. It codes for CASSGGGRAFTGELFF.

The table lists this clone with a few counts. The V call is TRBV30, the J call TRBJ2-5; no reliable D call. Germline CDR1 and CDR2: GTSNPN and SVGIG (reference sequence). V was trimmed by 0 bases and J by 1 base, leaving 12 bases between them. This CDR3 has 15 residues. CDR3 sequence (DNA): TGTGCCTGGAGTGTACTGCGATATCCCCAAGAGACCCAGTACTTC. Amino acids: CAWSVLRYPQETQYF.

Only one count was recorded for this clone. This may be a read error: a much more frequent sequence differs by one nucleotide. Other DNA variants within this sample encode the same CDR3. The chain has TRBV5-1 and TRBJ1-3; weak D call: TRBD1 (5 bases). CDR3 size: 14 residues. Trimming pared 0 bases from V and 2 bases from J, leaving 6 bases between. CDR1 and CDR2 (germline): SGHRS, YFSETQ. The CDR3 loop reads CASSLAGAGNTIYF. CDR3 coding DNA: TGCGCCAGCAGCTTGGCGGGGGCTGGAAACACCATATATTTT.

The CDR3 DNA reads TGTGCCAGCACCCCCCCCGGGAATCAGCCCCAGCATTTT. This encodes CASTPPGNQPQHF. The chain uses TRBV28 and TRBJ1-5; D remains ambiguous. Trimming removed 7 bases from V and 4 bases from J, with 11 bases in between. The CDR3 contains 13 residues. The germline gives CDR1 MDHEN, CDR2 SYDVKM.